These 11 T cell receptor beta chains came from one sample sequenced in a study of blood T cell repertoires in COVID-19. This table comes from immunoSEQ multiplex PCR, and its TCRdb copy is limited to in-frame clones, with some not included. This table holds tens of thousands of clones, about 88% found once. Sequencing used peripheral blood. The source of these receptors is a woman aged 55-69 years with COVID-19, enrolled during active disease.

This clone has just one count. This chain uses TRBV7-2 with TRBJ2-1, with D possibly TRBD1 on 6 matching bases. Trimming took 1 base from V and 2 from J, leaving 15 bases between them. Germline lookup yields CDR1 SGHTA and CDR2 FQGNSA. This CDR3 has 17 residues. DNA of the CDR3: TGTGCCAGCAGCTTAGACCCGCAGGGGCCTCCCTACAATGAGCAGTTCTTC. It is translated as CASSLDPQGPPYNEQFF.

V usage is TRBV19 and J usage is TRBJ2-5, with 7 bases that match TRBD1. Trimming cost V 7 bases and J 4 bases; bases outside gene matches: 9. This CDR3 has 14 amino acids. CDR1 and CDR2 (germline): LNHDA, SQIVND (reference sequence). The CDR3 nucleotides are TGTGCCAGTACCCAGACAGGGCACGGAGAGACCCAGTACTTC. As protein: CASTQTGHGETQYF.

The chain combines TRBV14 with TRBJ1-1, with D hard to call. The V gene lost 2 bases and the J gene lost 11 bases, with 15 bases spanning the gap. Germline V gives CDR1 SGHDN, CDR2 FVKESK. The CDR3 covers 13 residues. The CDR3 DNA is TGTGCCAGCAGCCAACACGAAACCTTTGGCGCTTTCTTT. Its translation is CASSQHETFGAFF.

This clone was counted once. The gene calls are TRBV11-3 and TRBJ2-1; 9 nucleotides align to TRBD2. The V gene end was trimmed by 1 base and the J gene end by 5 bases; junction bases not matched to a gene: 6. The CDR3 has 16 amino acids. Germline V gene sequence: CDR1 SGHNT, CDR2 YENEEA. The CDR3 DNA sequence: TGTGCCAGCAGCTTAGGGGCGGGAGGGCTTCACAATGAGCAGTTCTTC. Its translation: CASSLGAGGLHNEQFF.

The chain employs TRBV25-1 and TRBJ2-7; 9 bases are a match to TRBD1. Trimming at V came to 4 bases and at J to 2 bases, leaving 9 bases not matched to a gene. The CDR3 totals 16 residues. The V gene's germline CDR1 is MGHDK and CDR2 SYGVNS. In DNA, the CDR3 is TGTGCCAGCAGTGGCCCTCGGGACAGGGATCCCTACGAGCAGTACTTC. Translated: CASSGPRDRDPYEQYF.

CDR3 protein: CASSPTGGANEAFF. CDR3 in DNA: TGTGCCAGCAGCCCGACAGGGGGCGCGAATGAAGCTTTCTTT. The chain combines TRBV7-9 with TRBJ1-1; TRBD1 matches 10 bases. The CDR3 consists of 14 residues. Germline-derived CDR1 and CDR2 are SEHNR and FQNEAQ (reference sequence). With V trimmed by 5 bases and J by 7 bases, 7 bases remained unmatched. Filled out from reference TRBV7-9 and TRBJ1-1, the complete variable domain reads DTGVSQNPRHKITKRGQNVTFRCDPISEHNRLYWYRQTLGQGPEFLTYFQNEAQLEKSRLLSDRFSAERPKGSFSTLEIQRTEQGDSAMYLCASSPTGGANEAFFGQGTRLTVV.

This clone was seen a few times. This CDR3 is CAWLAGGETQYF. Here the CDR3 DNA reads TGTGCCTGGCTAGCGGGAGGGGAGACCCAGTACTTC. The V gene is TRBV30, the J gene TRBJ2-5; 12 bases are a match to TRBD2. Germline V gene data show CDR1 as GTSNPN and CDR2 as SVGIG (reference sequence). The CDR3 runs to 12 residues. The junction had 0 bases not matched to a gene; V was cut back by 5 bases and J by 5 bases.

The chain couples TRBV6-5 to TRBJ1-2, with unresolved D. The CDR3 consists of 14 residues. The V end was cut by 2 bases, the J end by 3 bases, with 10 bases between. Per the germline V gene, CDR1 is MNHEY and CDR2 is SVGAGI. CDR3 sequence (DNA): TGTGCCAGCAGTTACGAGCGGGGATACTATGGCTACACCTTC. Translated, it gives CASSYERGYYGYTF.

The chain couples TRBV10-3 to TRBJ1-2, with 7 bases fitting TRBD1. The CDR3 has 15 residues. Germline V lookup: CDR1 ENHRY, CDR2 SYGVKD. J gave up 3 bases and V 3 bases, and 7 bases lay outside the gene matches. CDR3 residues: CAISDNGRGDYGYTF. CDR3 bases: TGTGCCATCAGTGATAACGGCAGGGGGGACTATGGCTACACCTTC.

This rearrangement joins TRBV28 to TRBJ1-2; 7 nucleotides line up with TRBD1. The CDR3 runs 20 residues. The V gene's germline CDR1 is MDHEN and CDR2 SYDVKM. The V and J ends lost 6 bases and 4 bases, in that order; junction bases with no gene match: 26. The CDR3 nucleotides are TGTGCCAGCAGCCCACTTAGCGGAGGGACAGCACTAAGGAGGGGCTATGGCTACACCTTC. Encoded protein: CASSPLSGGTALRRGYGYTF.

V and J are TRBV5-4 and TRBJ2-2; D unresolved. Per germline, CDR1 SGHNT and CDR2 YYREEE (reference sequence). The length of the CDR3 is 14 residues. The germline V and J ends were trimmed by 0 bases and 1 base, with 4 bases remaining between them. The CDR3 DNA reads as TGTGCCAGCAGCTTGGACAGGAACACCGGGGAGCTGTTTTTT. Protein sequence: CASSLDRNTGELFF.